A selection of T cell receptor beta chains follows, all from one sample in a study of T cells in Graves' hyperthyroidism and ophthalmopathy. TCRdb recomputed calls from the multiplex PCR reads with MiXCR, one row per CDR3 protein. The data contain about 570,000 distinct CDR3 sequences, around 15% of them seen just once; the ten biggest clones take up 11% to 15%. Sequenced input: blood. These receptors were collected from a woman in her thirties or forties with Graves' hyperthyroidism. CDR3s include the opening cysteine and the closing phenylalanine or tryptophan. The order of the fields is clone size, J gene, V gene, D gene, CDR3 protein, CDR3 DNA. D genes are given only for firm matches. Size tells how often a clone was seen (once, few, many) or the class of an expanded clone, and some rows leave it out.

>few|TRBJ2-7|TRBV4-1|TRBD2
CASSQDRAGGQYF
TGCGCCAGCAGCCAAGACAGAGCGGGAGGGCAGTACTTC
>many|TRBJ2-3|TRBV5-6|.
CASSFPVTDTQYF
TGTGCCAGCAGCTTCCCGGTGACAGATACGCAGTATTTT
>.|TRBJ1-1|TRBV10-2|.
CASPTGLNTEAFF
TGCGCCAGCCCGACAGGTCTGAACACTGAAGCTTTCTTT
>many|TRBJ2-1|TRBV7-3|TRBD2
CASSLTAGDYNEQFF
TGTGCCAGCAGCTTAACGGCGGGAGATTACAATGAGCAGTTCTTC
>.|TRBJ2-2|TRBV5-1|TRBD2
CASSLRTGGPGTGELFF
TGCGCCAGCAGCTTGCGTACGGGAGGGCCCGGCACCGGGGAGCTGTTTTTT
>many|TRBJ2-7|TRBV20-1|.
CSADRDGGQQYF
TGCAGTGCTGACCGGGACGGTGGCCAGCAGTACTTC
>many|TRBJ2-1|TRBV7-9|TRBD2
CASSSTSGRGNEQFF
TGTGCCAGCAGCTCAACTAGCGGGAGGGGAAATGAGCAGTTCTTC
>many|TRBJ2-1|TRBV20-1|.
CSAGPNRGENEQFF
TGCAGTGCAGGGCCCAACAGAGGCGAGAATGAGCAGTTCTTC
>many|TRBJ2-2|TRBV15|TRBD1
CATRNPGQGNTGELFF
TGTGCCACCAGAAACCCGGGACAGGGGAACACCGGGGAGCTGTTTTTT
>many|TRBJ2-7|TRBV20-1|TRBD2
CSAGGLAGWEQYF
TGCAGTGCGGGGGGACTAGCGGGGTGGGAGCAGTACTTC